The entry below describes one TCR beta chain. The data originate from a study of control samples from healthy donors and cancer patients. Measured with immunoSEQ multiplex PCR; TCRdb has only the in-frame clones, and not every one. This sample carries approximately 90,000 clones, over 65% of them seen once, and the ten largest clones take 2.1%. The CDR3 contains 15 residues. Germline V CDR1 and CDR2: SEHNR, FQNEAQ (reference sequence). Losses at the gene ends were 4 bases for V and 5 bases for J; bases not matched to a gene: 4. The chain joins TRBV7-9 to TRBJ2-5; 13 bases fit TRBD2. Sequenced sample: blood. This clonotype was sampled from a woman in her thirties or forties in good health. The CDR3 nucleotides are TGTGCCAGCAGCTCCACTAGCGGGGGGGCTGAGACCCAGTACTTC. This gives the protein CASSSTSGGAETQYF.